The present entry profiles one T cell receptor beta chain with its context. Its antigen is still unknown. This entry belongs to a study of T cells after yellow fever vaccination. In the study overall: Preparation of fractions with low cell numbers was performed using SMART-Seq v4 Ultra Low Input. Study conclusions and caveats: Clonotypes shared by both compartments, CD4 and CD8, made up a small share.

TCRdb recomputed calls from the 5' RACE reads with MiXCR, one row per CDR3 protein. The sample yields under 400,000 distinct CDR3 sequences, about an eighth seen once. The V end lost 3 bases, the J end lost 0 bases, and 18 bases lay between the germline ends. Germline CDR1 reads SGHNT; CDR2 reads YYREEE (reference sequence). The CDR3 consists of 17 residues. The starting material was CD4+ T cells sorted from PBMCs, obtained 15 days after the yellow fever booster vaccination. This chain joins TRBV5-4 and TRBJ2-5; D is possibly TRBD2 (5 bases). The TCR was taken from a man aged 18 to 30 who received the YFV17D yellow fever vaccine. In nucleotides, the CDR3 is TGTGCCAGCAGCTCCGGCGCGCGGGCCGAATACCAAGAGACCCAGTACTTC. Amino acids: CASSSGARAEYQETQYF. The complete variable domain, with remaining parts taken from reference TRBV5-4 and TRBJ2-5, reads ETGVTQSPTHLIKTRGQQVTLRCSSQSGHNTVSWYQQALGQGPQFIFQYYREEENGRGNFPPRFSGLQFPNYSSELNVNALELDDSALYLCASSSGARAEYQETQYFGPGTRLLVL.